The 9 T cell receptor beta chains listed next were all sequenced from one sample in a study of monozygotic twins with inflammatory bowel disease. One entry per CDR3 protein, without DNA, is what TCRdb gives after re-calling the 5' RACE reads. The repertoire table contains more than 300,000 distinct CDR3 sequences. The specimen sequenced was blood. Receptor source: a human donor with ulcerative colitis or Crohn's disease, or a healthy co-twin of an affected twin (not recorded which).

V gene TRBV12-3 or TRBV12-4 combines with J gene TRBJ2-7; the D call of TRBD1 rests on TCRdb alone, since no DNA is present to check it. This CDR3 region has 13 residues. The CDR3 here is CASSFPDRGKQYF.

The rearrangement joins TRBV6-5 to TRBJ1-2. The CDR3 runs to 16 residues. Germline V lookup: CDR1 MNHEY, CDR2 SVGAGI. CDR3 sequence reads: CASSYSTATTSIGYTF.

The chain employs TRBV7-6 and TRBJ1-2; the D gene TCRdb calls, TRBD1, cannot be checked with no DNA. Germline lookup yields CDR1 SGHVS and CDR2 FNYEAQ. This CDR3 has 12 amino acids. The CDR3 reads CASSAPGGGYTF.

This chain uses TRBV15 with TRBJ1-1. The CDR3 totals 12 residues. Germline values: CDR1 LNHNV, CDR2 YYDKDF (reference sequence). Here the CDR3 reads CATSRDHGEAFF.

The chain links TRBV7-8 to TRBJ1-5; TCRdb proposes TRBD1, but this gene call is untestable without DNA. Germline assignment: CDR1 SGHVS and CDR2 FQNEAQ. This CDR3 comprises 16 residues. This chain's CDR3 is CASSPPGGISAQPQHF.

The genes are TRBV3-1 and TRBJ2-7; the D call of TRBD1 rests on TCRdb alone, since no DNA is present to check it. The CDR3 runs to 14 residues. Germline CDR1 LGHDT, CDR2 YNNKEL (reference sequence). This chain's CDR3 is CASSQSGRGYEQYF.

This chain joins TRBV16 and TRBJ1-5; TCRdb's D call of TRBD1 is untestable without DNA. Germline lookup yields CDR1 KGHSY and CDR2 FQNENV. This CDR3 spans 16 amino acids. CDR3: CASSQRVRQGNQPQHF.

The V and J genes are TRBV11-1 and TRBJ2-1; checking the TCRdb D call of TRBD1 is not possible without DNA. CDR1 is SGHAT, CDR2 FQDESV, per germline (reference sequence). This CDR3 has 18 residues. CDR3 in amino acids: CASSLTHLMDRGYNEQFF.

The J gene is TRBJ1-1, the V gene TRBV5-1. CDR1 is SGHRS, CDR2 YFSETQ, per germline. This CDR3 region has 13 residues. This CDR3 reads CASSIEMRLEAFF.